This TCR beta chain emerged from a study of long-term antiretroviral therapy in people with HIV. Study results and limitations: CDR3 length ranges were narrower in HIV repertoires than in controls.

To note about this clone: Its matching antigen is unknown.

Survey-level immunoSEQ v3.0 assays were run. This table comes from immunoSEQ multiplex PCR, and its TCRdb copy is limited to in-frame clones, with some not included. The sample yields tens of thousands of clones, around 93% seen once. The origin of this receptor is a woman aged 50 to 60 with HIV. The source was unsorted PBMCs, collected 4.4 years after starting antiretroviral therapy.

The CDR3 DNA reads as TGTGCCAGCAGCGCTAGGACAGGGGGCGAGCAGTACTTC. It encodes CASSARTGGEQYF. The V gene is TRBV9, the J gene TRBJ2-7; 10 bases agree with TRBD1. The V gene's germline CDR1 is SGDLS and CDR2 YYNGEE. Unmatched junction bases numbered 3, after V lost 3 bases and J lost 6 bases. This CDR3 spans 13 amino acids.